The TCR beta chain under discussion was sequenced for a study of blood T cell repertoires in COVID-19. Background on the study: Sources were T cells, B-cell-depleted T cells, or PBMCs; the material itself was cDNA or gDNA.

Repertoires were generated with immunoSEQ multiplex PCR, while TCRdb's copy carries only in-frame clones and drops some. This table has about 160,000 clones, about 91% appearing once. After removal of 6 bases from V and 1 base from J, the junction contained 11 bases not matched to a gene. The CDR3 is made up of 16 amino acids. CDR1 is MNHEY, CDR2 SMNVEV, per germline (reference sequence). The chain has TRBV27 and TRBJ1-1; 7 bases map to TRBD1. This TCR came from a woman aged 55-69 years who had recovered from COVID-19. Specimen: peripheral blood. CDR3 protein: CASSLQGLATNTEAFF. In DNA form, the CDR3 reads TGTGCCAGCAGCTTACAGGGGTTGGCGACGAACACTGAAGCTTTCTTT.